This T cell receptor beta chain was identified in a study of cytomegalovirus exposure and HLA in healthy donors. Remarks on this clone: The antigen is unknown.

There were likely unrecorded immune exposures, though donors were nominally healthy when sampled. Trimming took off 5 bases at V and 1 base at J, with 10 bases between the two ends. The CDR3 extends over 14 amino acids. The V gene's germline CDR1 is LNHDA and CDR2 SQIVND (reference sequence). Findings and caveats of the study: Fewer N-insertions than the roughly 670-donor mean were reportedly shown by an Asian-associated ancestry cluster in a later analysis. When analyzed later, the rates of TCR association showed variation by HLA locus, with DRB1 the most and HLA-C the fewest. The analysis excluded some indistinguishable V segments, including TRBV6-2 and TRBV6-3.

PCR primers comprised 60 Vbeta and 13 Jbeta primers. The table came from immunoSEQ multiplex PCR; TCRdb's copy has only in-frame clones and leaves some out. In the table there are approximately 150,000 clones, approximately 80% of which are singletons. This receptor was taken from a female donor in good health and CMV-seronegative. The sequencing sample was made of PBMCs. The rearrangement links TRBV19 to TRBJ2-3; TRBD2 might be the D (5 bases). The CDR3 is CASSPLRGTDTQYF. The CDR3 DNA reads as TGTGCCAGTAGTCCCTTGAGGGGCACAGATACGCAGTATTTT.